Below, 26 T cell receptor beta chains from the same sample are listed, as sequenced in a study of cytotoxic CD8 clonotypes in ibrutinib-treated CLL. Clones were read by immunoSEQ multiplex PCR, and TCRdb kept only the in-frame ones, dropping some. The sample yields approximately 340,000 clones, roughly 70% seen once. Material: PBMCs, obtained after 36 months of ibrutinib treatment. The receptors were gathered from a human donor with chronic lymphocytic leukemia.

The chain joins TRBV5-1 to TRBJ1-2; D is possibly TRBD1 (5 bases). This CDR3 is 13 amino acids long. Germline V gives CDR1 SGHRS, CDR2 YFSETQ. Trimming shortened V by 0 bases and J by 8 bases, and 11 bases separated the two germline ends. This CDR3 is CASSLVTARGYTF. The DNA for the CDR3 is TGCGCCAGCAGCTTGGTGACAGCGCGAGGCTACACCTTC.

The rearrangement uses TRBV10-2 and TRBJ2-7; possible D gene TRBD2, 5 bases. CDR1 and CDR2 (germline): WSHSY, SAAADI. Trimming pared 3 bases from V and 2 bases from J, leaving 11 bases between. The CDR3 length is 14 residues. The CDR3 protein is CASSDSGSPYEQYF. DNA for the CDR3: TGCGCCAGCAGTGATTCGGGGTCGCCCTACGAGCAGTACTTC.

CDR3 in amino acids: CASSPRTGVGRSPLHF. For the CDR3, the DNA is TGCGCCAGCAGCCCAAGGACAGGGGTCGGGCGTTCACCCCTCCACTTT. The rearrangement links TRBV5-1 to TRBJ1-6, with TRBD1 matching over 9 bases. Germline V gene data show CDR1 as SGHRS and CDR2 as YFSETQ. V lost 4 bases, J lost 9 bases, and 11 bases stayed unmatched. This CDR3 is built from 16 residues.

In this sample, this clone turned up a few times. The chain combines TRBV4-1 with TRBJ2-3; possibly TRBD1 or TRBD2 for D (6 bases each). Germline V CDR1 and CDR2: MGHRA, YSYEKL. CDR3 length equals 18 residues. Deletions cut 1 base from V and 0 bases from J, with 17 bases between. This chain's CDR3 is CASSQAPGGTPSTDTQYF. The CDR3 bases are TGCGCCAGCAGCCAAGCCCCGGGCGGGACACCAAGCACAGATACGCAGTATTTT.

The chain recombines TRBV19 with TRBJ2-7, with D possibly matching TRBD1 (6 bases). The CDR3 runs to 14 residues. V lost 1 base to trimming and J lost 2 bases, with 9 bases between them. The V gene's germline CDR1 is LNHDA and CDR2 SQIVND (reference sequence). The chain's CDR3 is CASSIVGTTYEQYF. CDR3 DNA: TGTGCCAGTAGTATAGTGGGGACAACCTACGAGCAGTACTTC. Together with reference TRBV19 and TRBJ2-7, the CDR3 gives the full variable domain: DGGITQSPKYLFRKEGQNVTLSCEQNLNHDAMYWYRQDPGQGLRLIYYSQIVNDFQKGDIAEGYSVSREKKESFPLTVTSAQKNPTAFYLCASSIVGTTYEQYFGPGTRLTVT.

This clone was detected once. The chain carries TRBV11-1 and TRBJ2-1; D not certain. V was trimmed by 1 base and J by 4 bases, leaving 11 bases between them. Germline V lookup: CDR1 SGHAT, CDR2 FQDESV (reference sequence). This CDR3 region has 15 residues. The CDR3 here is CASSLVALLYNEQFF. CDR3 DNA: TGTGCCAGCAGCTTAGTAGCACTCCTTTACAATGAGCAGTTCTTC.

This chain connects TRBV5-1 to TRBJ2-7; 15 bases align to TRBD2. Per the germline V gene, CDR1 is SGHRS and CDR2 is YFSETQ. The CDR3 runs to 20 residues. V was clipped by 0 bases and J by 3 bases; unmatched bases: 13. For the CDR3, the DNA is TGCGCCAGCAGCTTGGGGACAGGGGGACTAGCGGGAGGCTACATCTACGAGCAGTACTTC. This encodes CASSLGTGGLAGGYIYEQYF.

V gene TRBV6-5 combines with J gene TRBJ1-2, with D tentatively TRBD1 (5 bases). Per germline, CDR1 MNHEY and CDR2 SVGAGI. V was pared by 6 bases and J by 6 bases, with 14 bases between. CDR3 size: 13 residues. This chain's CDR3 is CASRTPGVDGYTF. Here the CDR3 DNA reads TGTGCCAGCAGGACCCCGGGGGTGGATGGCTACACCTTC.

The V call is TRBV7-2, the J call TRBJ1-1, with D perhaps TRBD1 (5 bases). Germline V gene lookup returns CDR1 SGHTA and CDR2 FQGNSA. V dropped 5 bases and J dropped 3 bases, with 16 bases sitting between them. The CDR3 sequence is 15 residues long. The CDR3 region is CASSPLGREDTEAFF. Here the CDR3 DNA reads TGTGCCAGCAGCCCCCTCGGCAGGGAGGACACTGAAGCTTTCTTT.

The V call is TRBV14, the J call TRBJ2-1; D perhaps matches TRBD1 (6 bases). This CDR3 has 14 amino acids. CDR1 is SGHDN, CDR2 FVKESK, per germline. V lost 1 base and J lost 7, with 11 bases in between. CDR3 sequence reads: CASSQVQGKNEQFF. The DNA of the CDR3 is TGTGCCAGCAGCCAAGTTCAGGGGAAGAATGAGCAGTTCTTC.

The V and J genes are TRBV7-6 and TRBJ2-3, with D hard to call. V was pared by 5 bases and J by 6 bases, with 27 bases between. Germline V gene lookup returns CDR1 SGHVS and CDR2 FNYEAQ. CDR3 length equals 18 residues. DNA of the CDR3: TGTGCCAGCAGCCCAACCCACCCGTTAGGCAGTAACAAGGATACGCAGTATTTT. It translates to CASSPTHPLGSNKDTQYF.

The chain links TRBV2 to TRBJ2-1, with 8 bases matching TRBD2. The germline gives CDR1 SNHLY, CDR2 FYNNEI. The CDR3 is 15 residues long. Unmatched junction bases numbered 4, after V lost 0 bases and J lost 6 bases. The chain's CDR3 is CASSEAGLAFNEQFF. The CDR3 DNA is TGTGCCAGCAGTGAAGCAGGACTAGCCTTCAATGAGCAGTTCTTC.

The rearrangement joins TRBV2 to TRBJ2-7; maybe TRBD1 (5 bases). V lost 5 bases and J lost 0, with 11 bases in between. The CDR3 has 14 residues. Germline lookup yields CDR1 SNHLY and CDR2 FYNNEI. The CDR3 region has the DNA TGTGCCAGCAGTTTCTTAACAGGCTCCTACGAGCAGTACTTC. Translated, it gives CASSFLTGSYEQYF.

For this clone: Compared with germline, one end of the junction differs, possibly owing to a read error. V usage is TRBV10-3 and J usage is TRBJ2-7; the match to TRBD1 covers 10 bases. The CDR3 runs to 11 residues. From germline, CDR1 is ENHRY and CDR2 SYGVKD. The CDR3 here is CASSSGTGEAF. DNA for the CDR3: TGTGCCAGCAGTTCGGGGACAGGGGAGGCCTTC.

The chain employs TRBV2 and TRBJ2-5; no firm D call. The CDR3 runs to 12 residues. V lost 8 bases and J lost 5, with 12 bases in between. Germline assignment: CDR1 SNHLY and CDR2 FYNNEI. The CDR3 loop is CASGGNSETQYF. In nucleotides, the CDR3 is TGTGCCAGCGGTGGTAATAGCGAGACCCAGTACTTC.

V usage is TRBV4-1 and J usage is TRBJ1-2; D might be TRBD1 (5 bases). With 4 bases removed from V and 2 bases from J, the gap between germline ends came to 14 bases. The CDR3 runs 15 residues. The V gene's germline CDR1 is MGHRA and CDR2 YSYEKL. In DNA form, the CDR3 reads TGCGCCAGCAGCCCCATCCGGACAACCAACTATGGCTACACCTTC. It encodes CASSPIRTTNYGYTF.

The rearrangement uses TRBV13 and TRBJ2-7, with 10 bases identical to TRBD1. CDR1 PRHDT and CDR2 FYEKMQ come from the germline V gene (reference sequence). Unmatched junction bases numbered 9, after V lost 6 bases and J lost 4 bases. The CDR3 is 15 residues long. The CDR3 here is CASSTGTGVRYEQYF. CDR3 sequence (DNA): TGTGCCAGCAGTACCGGGACAGGGGTACGGTACGAGCAGTACTTC. Full variable domain (remainder filled in from reference TRBV13 and TRBJ2-7): AAGVIQSPRHLIKEKRETATLKCYPIPRHDTVYWYQQGPGQDPQFLISFYEKMQSDKGSIPDRFSAQQFSDYHSELNMSSLELGDSALYFCASSTGTGVRYEQYFGPGTRLTVT.

This clone was observed a few times. The chain joins TRBV19 to TRBJ2-5, with TRBD2 matching over 9 bases. Germline V gene sequence: CDR1 LNHDA, CDR2 SQIVND (reference sequence). Trimming took 3 bases from V and 2 from J; bases not matched to a gene: 7. The CDR3 is made up of 16 amino acids. In DNA, the CDR3 is TGTGCCAGTAGTATGTGGAGCGGGGGGCTACAAGAGACCCAGTACTTC. It yields the protein CASSMWSGGLQETQYF.

This clone was observed at least ten times. This rearrangement joins TRBV2 to TRBJ2-7; no definite D call. This CDR3 is 11 amino acids long. The germline gives CDR1 SNHLY, CDR2 FYNNEI. Trimming took 4 bases from V and 5 from J, leaving 6 bases between them. DNA of the CDR3: TGTGCCAGCAGTGGGTTCGACGAGCAGTACTTC. Amino acid sequence: CASSGFDEQYF.

V gene TRBV27 combines with J gene TRBJ1-1; D possibly corresponds to TRBD1 (6 bases). The CDR3 covers 13 residues. V was shortened by 6 bases and J by 3 bases, with 11 bases between the two germline ends. Germline values: CDR1 MNHEY, CDR2 SMNVEV (reference sequence). CDR3 sequence reads: CASRLGADTEAFF. CDR3 in DNA: TGTGCCAGCAGGCTGGGGGCGGACACTGAAGCTTTCTTT.

This sequence joins TRBV7-2 and TRBJ1-1; D gene uncertain. V lost 5 bases and J 1 base, leaving 11 bases between the germline ends. Looked up from germline, CDR1 is SGHTA and CDR2 is FQGNSA. The CDR3 has 14 amino acids. CDR3 sequence reads: CASSPHWGNTEAFF. The CDR3, as DNA: TGTGCCAGCAGCCCTCACTGGGGGAACACTGAAGCTTTCTTT.

The chain has TRBV5-1 and TRBJ1-2; 7 positions agree with TRBD1. The CDR3 extends over 17 amino acids. V lost 0 bases and J lost 3; bases outside the gene matches: 11. The germline gives CDR1 SGHRS, CDR2 YFSETQ. CDR3 residues: CASSLAKTLDRDYGYTF. The CDR3 DNA reads TGCGCCAGCAGCTTGGCCAAAACCCTAGACAGGGACTATGGCTACACCTTC.

The V gene is TRBV19, the J gene TRBJ2-3; 11 nucleotides match TRBD2. The CDR3 is 14 residues long. V lost 6 bases to trimming and J lost 4 bases; unmatched junction nucleotides: 3. Per the germline V gene, CDR1 is LNHDA and CDR2 is SQIVND (reference sequence). The CDR3 region is CASRTSGISDTQYF. The CDR3 coding sequence is TGTGCCAGTAGGACTAGCGGGATTTCAGATACGCAGTATTTT.

This rearrangement joins TRBV28 to TRBJ2-7; a weak D match, TRBD1 (7 bases). In germline, CDR1 is MDHEN, CDR2 SYDVKM. CDR3 length: 15 amino acids. The V and J ends lost 6 bases and 3 bases respectively, with 18 bases between them. The CDR3, as DNA: TGTGCCAGCAGCCGCAAAGCAGGGGGAGGCTACGAGCAGTACTTC. It specifies CASSRKAGGGYEQYF.

Turning to this clone: The same CDR3 is also encoded by other DNA sequences in this sample. CDR3 bases: TGTGCCAGCAGCCTGGGACAGGGATCCTACGAGCAGTACTTC. It translates to CASSLGQGSYEQYF. The rearrangement uses TRBV9 and TRBJ2-7, with TRBD1 matching over 9 bases. CDR3 length: 14 residues. Germline V gene sequence: CDR1 SGDLS, CDR2 YYNGEE. With V trimmed by 4 bases and J by 1 base, 3 bases remained unmatched.

CDR3 DNA sequence: TGTGCCAGCAGCCGACAGGGATCTAATGAAAAACTGTTTTTT. Translating it yields CASSRQGSNEKLFF. The chain employs TRBV6-6 and TRBJ1-4; 7 bases fit TRBD1. V lost 6 bases and J lost 3; bases outside the gene matches: 4. Germline V lookup: CDR1 MNHNY, CDR2 SVGAGI (reference sequence). This CDR3 is built from 14 residues.